What follows are 32 T cell receptor beta chains derived from one specimen sequenced in a study of blood T cell repertoires in COVID-19. Data came from immunoSEQ multiplex PCR; TCRdb stores just in-frame clones and leaves some out. The repertoire includes about 120,000 clones, roughly four fifths of them detected once, and 12% sits in the top ten. Sequencing used peripheral blood. Receptor source: a man between 60 and 70 years old with acute or convalescent COVID-19.

The CDR3 protein is CASSLNDRGLGYTF. The CDR3 nucleotides are TGTGCCAGTAGCCTCAACGACAGGGGACTGGGCTACACCTTC. The chain uses TRBV19 and TRBJ1-2; TRBD1 aligns across 8 bases. In germline, CDR1 is LNHDA, CDR2 SQIVND (reference sequence). With 6 bases clipped from V and 8 bases from J, the junction kept 11 bases outside the gene matches. The CDR3 loop spans 14 amino acids.

This clone was seen a handful of times. J is TRBJ1-5 and V is TRBV19; TRBD1 matches 7 bases. The CDR3 runs to 15 residues. V dropped 8 bases and J dropped 4; count of bases not matched to a gene: 11. Per the germline V gene, CDR1 is LNHDA and CDR2 is SQIVND (reference sequence). The CDR3 sequence: CASSAQGVRNQPQHF. As DNA, the CDR3 is TGTGCCAGTTCGGCCCAGGGGGTACGAAATCAGCCCCAGCATTTT. Using reference TRBV19 and TRBJ1-5 for the parts outside the CDR3, the full variable domain is DGGITQSPKYLFRKEGQNVTLSCEQNLNHDAMYWYRQDPGQGLRLIYYSQIVNDFQKGDIAEGYSVSREKKESFPLTVTSAQKNPTAFYLCASSAQGVRNQPQHFGDGTRLSIL.

This clone showed up just once. The chain has TRBV5-1 and TRBJ1-5; D call uncertain. CDR3 size: 15 residues. The V gene lost 2 bases and the J gene lost 2 bases, with 11 bases spanning the gap. Looked up from germline, CDR1 is SGHRS and CDR2 is YFSETQ. CDR3 sequence: CASSFIALGNQPQHF. CDR3 DNA: TGCGCCAGCAGCTTTATAGCGCTCGGCAATCAGCCCCAGCATTTT.

The CDR3 reads CASSPDRSKGQPQHF. The DNA for the CDR3 is TGTGCCAGTAGTCCTGACAGATCTAAGGGCCAGCCCCAGCATTTT. The V call is TRBV19, the J call TRBJ1-5; perhaps TRBD1 as D (5 bases). The V end lost 5 bases, the J end lost 7 bases, and 18 bases lay between the germline ends. The length of the CDR3 is 15 residues. Germline-derived CDR1 and CDR2 are LNHDA and SQIVND (reference sequence).

V usage is TRBV9 and J usage is TRBJ2-1, with 7 positions matching TRBD2. CDR1 SGDLS and CDR2 YYNGEE come from the germline V gene. The V gene end was trimmed by 3 bases and the J gene end by 0 bases; junction bases not matched to a gene: 6. The CDR3 spans 16 residues. The CDR3 loop reads CASSAFGGSSYNEQFF. The DNA of the CDR3 is TGTGCCAGCAGCGCCTTCGGGGGGTCCTCCTACAATGAGCAGTTCTTC.

The V gene is TRBV18, the J gene TRBJ1-5; tentatively, D is TRBD1 (5 bases). Per germline, CDR1 KGHSH and CDR2 LQKENI. V lost 6 bases and J 7 bases, leaving 19 bases between the germline ends. The CDR3 runs 15 residues. The CDR3 nucleotides are TGTGCCAGCTCCCTCTCTGTGGCAGGGAGGCAGCCCCAGCATTTT. Protein: CASSLSVAGRQPQHF.

This chain connects TRBV5-4 to TRBJ2-7; TRBD2 is a possible D gene (7 bases). V was pared by 0 bases and J by 0 bases, with 19 bases between. The CDR3 covers 18 residues. The V gene's germline CDR1 is SGHNT and CDR2 YYREEE (reference sequence). CDR3 coding DNA: TGTGCCAGCAGCTTGGCCCAGGGAAAGGGGGGGCCCTCCTACGAGCAGTACTTC. As protein: CASSLAQGKGGPSYEQYF.

This clone was counted only a few times. This chain uses TRBV5-4 with TRBJ2-7; a possible D gene is TRBD2 (6 bases). The V gene lost 3 bases and the J gene lost 3 bases, with 13 bases spanning the gap. Germline V gives CDR1 SGHNT, CDR2 YYREEE (reference sequence). This CDR3 has 14 amino acids. As DNA, the CDR3 is TGTGCCAGCAGCTCCGGGACTGAGCTCTACGAGCAGTACTTC. It is translated as CASSSGTELYEQYF.

This chain connects TRBV3-1 (or the pseudogene TRBV3-2) to TRBJ1-2; 9 nucleotides agree with TRBD1. Germline CDR1 reads LGHDT; CDR2 reads YNNKEL (reference sequence). The CDR3 is 16 amino acids. With V trimmed by 4 bases and J by 8 bases, 14 bases remained unmatched. The CDR3 nucleotides are TGTGCCAGCAGCCCACTGTCCGGGACAGGGATCTACGGCTACACCTTC. Residues: CASSPLSGTGIYGYTF.

The chain uses TRBV3-1 (or the pseudogene TRBV3-2) and TRBJ2-1; 10 bases line up with TRBD2. The CDR3 runs to 16 residues. The germline CDR1 and CDR2 sequences are LGHDT and YNNKEL (reference sequence). V dropped 4 bases and J dropped 0; count of bases not matched to a gene: 3. CDR3 in DNA: TGTGCCAGCAGCCGGGGACTAGCGAGCTCCTACAATGAGCAGTTCTTC. Encoded protein: CASSRGLASSYNEQFF.

This clone has just a few counts. V usage is TRBV24-1 and J usage is TRBJ1-5; D gene unclear. V gave up 10 bases and J gave up 12 bases, with 9 bases separating them. CDR3 length equals 9 residues. Germline lookup yields CDR1 KGHDR and CDR2 SFDVKD. The CDR3 reads CATVLDQHF. For the CDR3, the DNA is TGTGCCACTGTGCTAGACCAGCATTTT.

The V and J genes are TRBV5-1 and TRBJ1-2; tentatively, D is TRBD1 (5 bases). With 5 bases removed from V and 7 bases from J, the gap between germline ends came to 18 bases. CDR1 is SGHRS, CDR2 YFSETQ, per germline. CDR3 size: 14 residues. The CDR3 DNA is TGCGCCAGCAGTCACGGGCCAGGGCCTGCTGGCTACACCTTC. Protein: CASSHGPGPAGYTF.

The chain employs TRBV18 and TRBJ2-4; D perhaps matches TRBD1 (5 bases). The germline CDR1 and CDR2 sequences are KGHSH and LQKENI. This CDR3 comprises 13 residues. The ends were cut back, 3 bases at V and 9 bases at J, with 12 bases in the middle. The CDR3 DNA is TGTGCCAGCTCACCCGACGACCAGGGCATTCAGTACTTC. Translation gives CASSPDDQGIQYF.

The V call is TRBV3-1 (or the pseudogene TRBV3-2), the J call TRBJ1-2, with TRBD1 identical over 8 bases. CDR1 and CDR2 from the germline V gene are LGHDT and YNNKEL (reference sequence). Trimming cost V 7 bases and J 4 bases; bases outside gene matches: 5. This CDR3 region has 13 residues. The CDR3 coding sequence is TGTGCCAGCACCCTCGGACAGGGCTATGGCTACACCTTC. It encodes CASTLGQGYGYTF.

This chain joins TRBV5-1 and TRBJ2-5; 11 bases align to TRBD1. The V gene end was trimmed by 4 bases and the J gene end by 4 bases; junction bases not matched to a gene: 6. Germline assignment: CDR1 SGHRS and CDR2 YFSETQ. The CDR3 is made up of 15 amino acids. CDR3 nucleotide sequence: TGCGCCAGCAGCCCGATCGGGACAGGGGGAGAGACCCAGTACTTC. Its translation is CASSPIGTGGETQYF.

The rearrangement links TRBV30 to TRBJ1-6; the match to TRBD1 covers 9 bases. Losses at the gene ends were 1 base for V and 8 bases for J; bases not matched to a gene: 6. This CDR3 spans 15 amino acids. Germline-derived CDR1 and CDR2 are GTSNPN and SVGIG (reference sequence). The CDR3 loop reads CAWSGNRGLYSPLHF. The CDR3 DNA sequence: TGTGCCTGGAGTGGCAACAGGGGGCTGTATTCACCCCTCCACTTT.

This chain uses TRBV23-1 with TRBJ2-2, with D perhaps matching TRBD2 (6 bases). TRBV23-1 has ORF status, its function being uncertain. Trimming cost V 4 bases and J 7 bases, with 16 bases left between them. The CDR3 length is 15 residues. In DNA, the CDR3 is TGCGCCAGCAGTCGGGGACGGAGGGATGGCGGGGAGCTGTTTTTT. Amino acid sequence: CASSRGRRDGGELFF.

The genes are TRBV3-1 (or the pseudogene TRBV3-2) and TRBJ2-1; 8 bases are a match to TRBD1. The ends lost 4 bases at V and 4 bases at J; junction bases unmatched: 9. The germline gives CDR1 LGHDT, CDR2 YNNKEL (reference sequence). This CDR3 is built from 16 residues. CDR3 sequence: CASSPQGTGFYNEQFF. CDR3 DNA sequence: TGTGCCAGCAGCCCCCAGGGGACAGGCTTTTACAATGAGCAGTTCTTC.

V is TRBV6-5 and J is TRBJ2-1; 10 nucleotides match TRBD2. V shed 4 bases, J shed 4 bases, and the junction held 7 bases outside the gene matches. From germline, CDR1 is MNHEY and CDR2 SVGAGI. The CDR3 has 16 residues. DNA for the CDR3: TGTGCCAGCAGTTTATCTAGCGGGGGAACTTACAATGAGCAGTTCTTC. Translating it yields CASSLSSGGTYNEQFF.

The chain joins TRBV7-9 to TRBJ1-4; no reliable D call. The ends were cut back, 5 bases at V and 0 bases at J, with 10 bases in the middle. Germline V lookup: CDR1 SEHNR, CDR2 FQNEAQ (reference sequence). This CDR3 has 15 amino acids. The CDR3 sequence: CASSPGSSTNEKLFF. CDR3 DNA sequence: TGTGCCAGCAGCCCGGGGTCGTCAACTAATGAAAAACTGTTTTTT.

The chain joins TRBV6-5 to TRBJ2-7, with 8 bases that match TRBD1. This CDR3 comprises 13 residues. Germline values: CDR1 MNHEY, CDR2 SVGAGI. The V segment lost 4 bases and the J segment 7 bases; nucleotides outside the gene matches: 6. CDR3 coding DNA: TGTGCCAGCAGTTCCAGGGGGCTCGGAGAGCAGTACTTC. It encodes CASSSRGLGEQYF.

The V call is TRBV29-1, the J call TRBJ2-3; D gene uncertain. The germline CDR1 and CDR2 sequences are SQVTM and ANQGSEA. This CDR3 comprises 13 residues. With 4 bases removed from V and 5 bases from J, the gap between germline ends came to 13 bases. The chain's CDR3 is CSVGPYPLDTQYF. CDR3 nucleotide sequence: TGCAGCGTTGGCCCCTACCCCCTAGATACGCAGTATTTT.

V usage is TRBV18 and J usage is TRBJ2-1; no reliable D call. The ends were cut back, 3 bases at V and 6 bases at J, with 6 bases in the middle. The CDR3 has 12 residues. CDR1 and CDR2 from the germline V gene are KGHSH and LQKENI. CDR3 region: CASSPSGNEQFF. The CDR3 DNA follows: TGTGCCAGCTCACCGTCGGGCAATGAGCAGTTCTTC.

V and J are TRBV6-5 and TRBJ2-1; 10 bases line up with TRBD2. The CDR3 is 15 amino acids. CDR1 MNHEY and CDR2 SVGAGI come from the germline V gene. V lost 5 bases, J lost 4 bases, and 5 bases stayed unmatched. Written as DNA, the CDR3 is TGTGCCAGCAGTCATCTAGCGGGGGTTTACAATGAGCAGTTCTTC. Protein: CASSHLAGVYNEQFF.

Points on this clone: Other DNA sequences in this specimen translate into the identical CDR3. This chain joins TRBV5-1 and TRBJ2-7; the match to TRBD2 covers 9 bases. In germline, CDR1 is SGHRS, CDR2 YFSETQ. The CDR3 extends over 14 amino acids. Trimming at V came to 1 base and at J to 4 bases, leaving 3 bases not matched to a gene. CDR3 coding DNA: TGCGCCAGCAGCTTGATAGCGGGAGTATACGAGCAGTACTTC. Residues: CASSLIAGVYEQYF.

The chain recombines TRBV3-1 (or the pseudogene TRBV3-2) with TRBJ2-2, with a tentative D call TRBD2 (5 bases). The germline CDR1 and CDR2 sequences are LGHDT and YNNKEL (reference sequence). Trimming shortened V by 0 bases and J by 4 bases, and 15 bases separated the two germline ends. CDR3 size: 17 residues. The CDR3 region is CASSQDSRGFRTGELFF. CDR3 DNA: TGTGCCAGCAGCCAAGATAGTCGAGGGTTTCGCACCGGGGAGCTGTTTTTT.

The chain uses TRBV5-1 and TRBJ1-2; maybe TRBD1 (5 bases). V was cut by 4 bases and J by 0 bases, with 10 bases left in between. The germline CDR1 and CDR2 sequences are SGHRS and YFSETQ. The CDR3 has 14 amino acids. The CDR3 reads CASSPSTANYGYTF. The CDR3 nucleotides are TGCGCCAGCAGCCCTTCGACAGCTAACTATGGCTACACCTTC.

The chain couples TRBV5-1 to TRBJ2-1, with D perhaps TRBD1 (6 bases). V dropped 3 bases and J dropped 2 bases, with 18 bases sitting between them. This CDR3 has 17 residues. Per the germline V gene, CDR1 is SGHRS and CDR2 is YFSETQ. CDR3 region: CASSSPRGGATYNEQFF. For the CDR3, the DNA is TGCGCCAGCAGCTCCCCCAGGGGCGGAGCCACCTACAATGAGCAGTTCTTC. The whole variable domain, remainder taken from reference TRBV5-1 and TRBJ2-1, is KAGVTQTPRYLIKTRGQQVTLSCSPISGHRSVSWYQQTPGQGLQFLFEYFSETQRNKGNFPGRFSGRQFSNSRSEMNVSTLELGDSALYLCASSSPRGGATYNEQFFGPGTRLTVL.

The V gene is TRBV28, the J gene TRBJ2-7; 10 bases agree with TRBD1. This CDR3 is built from 16 residues. V lost 4 bases to trimming and J lost 4 bases; unmatched junction nucleotides: 10. CDR1 MDHEN and CDR2 SYDVKM come from the germline V gene. The CDR3, as DNA: TGTGCCAGCAGTTCCAGACAGGGGGCCGGGTTGTACGAGCAGTACTTC. Translated, it gives CASSSRQGAGLYEQYF.

This chain joins TRBV11-3 and TRBJ2-5, with 9 bases that match TRBD1. V lost 5 bases, J lost 0 bases, and 7 bases stayed unmatched. Germline values: CDR1 SGHNT, CDR2 YENEEA. The CDR3 spans 16 residues. Here the CDR3 DNA reads TGTGCCAGCAGCGAGGGACAGGGAGCAAACCAAGAGACCCAGTACTTC. Its protein product is CASSEGQGANQETQYF.

V and J are TRBV5-3 and TRBJ2-7, with 7 nucleotides matching TRBD2. TRBV5-3 is recorded as an ORF, its role being uncertain. This CDR3 has 14 amino acids. Trimming cost V 0 bases and J 5 bases; bases outside gene matches: 5. As DNA, the CDR3 is TGTGCCAGAAGCTTGGCGACTAGCTTCGACGAGCAGTACTTC. The encoded protein is CARSLATSFDEQYF.

This clone was counted between two and nine times. This sequence joins TRBV29-1 and TRBJ1-2; 8 nucleotides agree with TRBD1. The length of the CDR3 is 12 residues. The J segment lost 2 bases and the V segment lost 7 bases, leaving 3 bases of the junction unmatched. Germline V gene lookup returns CDR1 SQVTM and CDR2 ANQGSEA. The CDR3 loop reads CSGRQGNYGYTF. The CDR3 DNA is TGCAGCGGGAGACAGGGGAACTATGGCTACACCTTC.